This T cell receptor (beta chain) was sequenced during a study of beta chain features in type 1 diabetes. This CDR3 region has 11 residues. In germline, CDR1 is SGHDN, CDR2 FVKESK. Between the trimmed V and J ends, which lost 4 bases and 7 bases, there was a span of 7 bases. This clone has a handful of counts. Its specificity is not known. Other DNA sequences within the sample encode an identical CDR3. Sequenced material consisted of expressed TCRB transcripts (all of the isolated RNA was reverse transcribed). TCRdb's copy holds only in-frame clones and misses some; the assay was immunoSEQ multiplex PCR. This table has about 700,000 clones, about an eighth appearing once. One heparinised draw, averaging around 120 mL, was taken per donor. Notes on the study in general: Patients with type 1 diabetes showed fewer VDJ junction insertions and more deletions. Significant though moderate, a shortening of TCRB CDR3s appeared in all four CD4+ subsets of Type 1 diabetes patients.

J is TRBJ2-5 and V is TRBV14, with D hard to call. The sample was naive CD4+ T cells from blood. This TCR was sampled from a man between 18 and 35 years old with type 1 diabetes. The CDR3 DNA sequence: TGTGCCAGCAGCCCAGGTGGGACCCAGTACTTC. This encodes CASSPGGTQYF.